Following are 23 T cell receptor beta chains from one sample sequenced in a study of T cells in Graves' hyperthyroidism and ophthalmopathy. RNA transcripts gave rise to amplified TCR beta CDR3 regions. When the TCR CDR3 underwent first-round RT-PCR, the HTBI primer set was used. TCRdb recomputed calls from the multiplex PCR reads with MiXCR, one row per CDR3 protein. The table has over 700,000 distinct CDR3 sequences, about 17% seen once. Sequenced material: blood. The receptors here all came from a woman in her forties or fifties with Graves' hyperthyroidism that later progressed to Graves' ophthalmopathy.

V usage is TRBV4-2 and J usage is TRBJ1-2; no reliable D call. This CDR3 region has 15 residues. The V end lost 5 bases, the J end lost 0 bases, and 13 bases lay between the germline ends. From germline, CDR1 is LGHNA and CDR2 YNFKEQ. CDR3 in amino acids: CASSSGEGANYGYTF. The CDR3 DNA follows: TGTGCCAGCAGCTCCGGGGAGGGAGCTAACTATGGCTACACCTTC.

This clonotype occurred many times. The genes are TRBV27 and TRBJ1-1; the match to TRBD1 covers 9 bases. The CDR3 is 14 residues long. Germline trimming cut 6 bases from V and 4 bases from J; bases unmatched to any gene: 6. CDR1 and CDR2 (germline): MNHEY, SMNVEV (reference sequence). The CDR3 loop reads CASSNRGLRTEAFF. The CDR3 bases are TGTGCCAGCAGCAACAGGGGGCTGCGCACTGAAGCTTTCTTT.

The V and J genes are TRBV4-1 and TRBJ1-5; D gene uncertain. Germline values: CDR1 MGHRA, CDR2 YSYEKL. The ends were cut back, 4 bases at V and 7 bases at J, with 17 bases in the middle. The length of the CDR3 is 15 residues. CDR3: CASSLTEGGGQPQHF. DNA of the CDR3: TGCGCCAGCAGCCTAACAGAAGGAGGAGGCCAGCCCCAGCATTTT.

To note about this clonotype: This may be a read error: a much more frequent sequence differs by one nucleotide. The V call is TRBV2, the J call TRBJ1-5; unclear D gene. The V end lost 6 bases, the J end lost 8 bases, and 17 bases lay between the germline ends. Germline V gives CDR1 SNHLY, CDR2 FYNNEI. This CDR3 has 14 amino acids. CDR3 loop: CASRDDGEIKPQHF. DNA for the CDR3: TGTGCCAGCAGAGACGACGGGGAAATCAAGCCCCAGCATTTT.

The chain links TRBV7-3 to TRBJ2-1, with a possible D match to TRBD1 (6 bases). Trimming took off 0 bases at V and 0 bases at J, with 15 bases between the two ends. CDR1 and CDR2 (germline): SGHTA, FQGTGA. The CDR3 consists of 18 residues. In DNA form, the CDR3 reads TGTGCCAGCAGCTTAACTTCGGACAGAATAAGCTCCTACAATGAGCAGTTCTTC. The encoded protein is CASSLTSDRISSYNEQFF.

This clonotype was seen a handful of times. A much more abundant neighbour one base away suggests this may be a read error. This chain uses TRBV2 with TRBJ2-5; TRBD1 aligns across 8 bases. Germline CDR1 reads SNHLY; CDR2 reads FYNNEI. The CDR3 length is 16 residues. V was clipped by 1 base and J by 2 bases; unmatched bases: 6. In nucleotides, the CDR3 is TGTGCCAGCAGTGAAGGTCTCGGACAGGGTCAAGAGACCCAGTACTTC. Encoded protein: CASSEGLGQGQETQYF.

Many counts were recorded for this clonotype. The V gene is TRBV27, the J gene TRBJ1-1, with D possibly being TRBD1 (6 bases). Per the germline V gene, CDR1 is MNHEY and CDR2 is SMNVEV (reference sequence). Trimming removed 6 bases from V and 0 bases from J, with 11 bases in between. This CDR3 region has 14 residues. The CDR3 region is CASRHRDLNTEAFF. The CDR3 DNA is TGTGCCAGCAGGCACAGGGATTTGAACACTGAAGCTTTCTTT.

This clonotype was counted only a few times. The rearrangement uses TRBV10-2 and TRBJ1-1; TRBD1 agrees at 7 bases. V shed 6 bases and J 4 bases; nucleotides not matched to a gene: 8. CDR1 is WSHSY, CDR2 SAAADI, per germline. The length of the CDR3 is 14 residues. CDR3 in DNA: TGCGCCAGCAGGACAGGGCCGGGGGGCACTGAAGCTTTCTTT. Its protein is CASRTGPGGTEAFF.

This clonotype was counted a few times. CDR3 loop: CASSPETGDRTF. For the CDR3, the DNA is TGTGCCAGCTCACCGGAAACGGGGGACAGAACCTTC. The chain links TRBV18 to TRBJ1-2; 7 positions match TRBD1. CDR3 length: 12 residues. Per germline, CDR1 KGHSH and CDR2 LQKENI. Losses at the gene ends were 3 bases for V and 14 bases for J; bases not matched to a gene: 9.

V usage is TRBV6-1 and J usage is TRBJ2-2; 7 nucleotides line up with TRBD1. Trimming took 1 base from V and 3 from J; bases not matched to a gene: 2. This CDR3 has 15 amino acids. In germline, CDR1 is MNHNS, CDR2 SASEGT. The CDR3 protein is CASSEETGYTGELFF. The CDR3 DNA follows: TGTGCCAGCAGTGAAGAGACAGGGTACACCGGGGAGCTGTTTTTT.

The rearrangement uses TRBV19 and TRBJ1-5, with 8 bases fitting TRBD1. This CDR3 contains 16 residues. Germline V gene data show CDR1 as LNHDA and CDR2 as SQIVND (reference sequence). Unmatched junction bases numbered 7, after V lost 5 bases and J lost 1 base. CDR3 protein: CASSPGTGFSNQPQHF. CDR3 nucleotide sequence: TGTGCCAGTAGTCCTGGGACAGGTTTCAGCAATCAGCCCCAGCATTTT.

The chain links TRBV6-2 or TRBV6-3 to TRBJ2-3; D is tentatively TRBD1 or TRBD2 (6 bases each). The CDR3 runs 17 residues. Germline V lookup: CDR1 MNHEY, CDR2 SVGEGT. Trimming stripped 6 bases from V and 2 bases from J, with 21 bases between. This CDR3 reads CASSHLWGAASTDTQYF. The CDR3 bases are TGTGCCAGCAGCCACTTGTGGGGGGCCGCCTCCACAGATACGCAGTATTTT.

This clonotype was observed a few times. This rearrangement joins TRBV5-4 to TRBJ1-4, with D perhaps TRBD1 (6 bases). The ends were cut back, 5 bases at V and 3 bases at J, with 11 bases in the middle. The CDR3 totals 14 residues. Germline loops: CDR1 SGHNT, CDR2 YYREEE (reference sequence). CDR3 sequence: CASREQGPNEKLFF. DNA for the CDR3: TGTGCCAGCAGAGAACAGGGTCCTAATGAAAAACTGTTTTTT.

This clonotype appeared once. This chain uses TRBV20-1 with TRBJ2-2, with 12 bases lining up with TRBD1. V lost 6 bases, J lost 7 bases, and 6 bases stayed unmatched. CDR3 length: 14 residues. Germline lookup yields CDR1 DFQATT and CDR2 SNEGSKA (reference sequence). CDR3 sequence: CSAPGQGADGELFF. The DNA for the CDR3 is TGCAGTGCACCGGGACAGGGGGCAGACGGGGAGCTGTTTTTT.

This clonotype was counted ten times or more. This rearrangement joins TRBV20-1 to TRBJ2-3, with D perhaps TRBD2 (6 bases). Germline CDR1 DFQATT, CDR2 SNEGSKA (reference sequence). The CDR3 is 15 residues long. Trimming pared 6 bases from V and 2 bases from J, leaving 18 bases between. The DNA for the CDR3 is TGCAGTGCCCGGAAGGAGCGGGCCATCACAGATACGCAGTATTTT. Residues: CSARKERAITDTQYF.

This clonotype was seen a few times. This chain links TRBV28 with TRBJ1-5; D is ambiguous. The CDR3 spans 17 residues. Germline lookup yields CDR1 MDHEN and CDR2 SYDVKM. Trimming left V 3 bases short and J 3 bases short, with 18 bases between. This chain's CDR3 is CASSFGVAGANNQPQHF. CDR3 bases: TGTGCCAGCAGTTTCGGCGTTGCAGGAGCGAACAATCAGCCCCAGCATTTT. The variable domain in full, completed from reference TRBV28 and TRBJ1-5, reads DVKVTQSSRYLVKRTGEKVFLECVQDMDHENMFWYRQDPGLGLRLIYFSYDVKMKEKGDIPEGYSVSREKKERFSLILESASTNQTSMYLCASSFGVAGANNQPQHFGDGTRLSIL.

The chain joins TRBV30 to TRBJ1-1, with a possible D match to TRBD1 (6 bases). CDR1 GTSNPN and CDR2 SVGIG come from the germline V gene (reference sequence). The CDR3 totals 15 residues. Trimming cost V 0 bases and J 4 bases, with 15 bases left between them. This chain's CDR3 is CAWSVDYRVPTEAFF. The DNA for the CDR3 is TGTGCCTGGAGTGTGGATTACAGGGTCCCCACTGAAGCTTTCTTT.

This clonotype was observed many times. The chain recombines TRBV2 with TRBJ2-5, with D perhaps assigned TRBD1 or TRBD2 (5 bases each). V gave up 5 bases and J gave up 0 bases, with 16 bases separating them. The length of the CDR3 is 16 residues. Germline V gives CDR1 SNHLY, CDR2 FYNNEI. The CDR3 DNA reads TGTGCCAGCAGTTCCGGGGACGGATCGTACCAAGAGACCCAGTACTTC. This sequence encodes CASSSGDGSYQETQYF. The full variable domain, completed using reference TRBV2 and TRBJ2-5, is EPEVTQTPSHQVTQMGQEVILRCVPISNHLYFYWYRQILGQKVEFLVSFYNNEISEKSEIFDDQFSVERPDGSNFTLKIRSTKLEDSAMYFCASSSGDGSYQETQYFGPGTRLLVL.

This clonotype was observed a handful of times. V gene TRBV7-9 combines with J gene TRBJ1-5; D may be TRBD1 (5 bases). The CDR3 runs to 14 residues. Trimming left V 1 base short and J 6 bases short, with 10 bases between. CDR1 and CDR2 from the germline V gene are SEHNR and FQNEAQ (reference sequence). In nucleotides, the CDR3 is TGTGCCAGCAGCTTAGGCAGGGTGGGTCAGCCCCAGCATTTT. It translates to CASSLGRVGQPQHF.

This clonotype has ten or more counts. The CDR3 sequence: CASSLTVYEQYF. The CDR3 DNA reads TGTGCCAGCAGCCTCACAGTCTACGAGCAGTACTTC. The chain couples TRBV3-1 to TRBJ2-7, with no clear D. The CDR3 length is 12 residues. V lost 4 bases, J lost 3 bases, and 7 bases lay in between. CDR1 is LGHDT and CDR2 is YNNKEL in the germline V gene (reference sequence).

Ten or more counts support this clonotype. The rearrangement uses TRBV9 and TRBJ2-3; D might be TRBD1 or TRBD2, each matching 5 bases. The germline V gene has CDR1 SGDLS and CDR2 YYNGEE. The CDR3 has 16 residues. The V and J ends lost 3 bases and 0 bases respectively, with 14 bases between them. The CDR3 region is CASSARDPPSTDTQYF. CDR3 bases: TGTGCCAGCAGCGCACGGGACCCCCCGAGCACAGATACGCAGTATTTT.

The chain couples TRBV6-1 to TRBJ2-7, with D possibly being TRBD1 (6 bases). The ends were cut back, 0 bases at V and 0 bases at J, with 9 bases in the middle. Germline CDR1 reads MNHNS; CDR2 reads SASEGT. There are 15 residues in the CDR3. CDR3 sequence: CASSEATGSSYEQYF. The CDR3 coding sequence is TGTGCCAGCAGTGAAGCGACAGGTTCCTCCTACGAGCAGTACTTC.

This clonotype showed up many times. V and J are TRBV20-1 and TRBJ2-5, with TRBD2 identical over 10 bases. Losses at the gene ends were 3 bases for V and 5 bases for J; bases not matched to a gene: 9. Per the germline V gene, CDR1 is DFQATT and CDR2 is SNEGSKA (reference sequence). The CDR3 spans 15 residues. The CDR3 protein is CSARGGGTSVETQYF. The CDR3, as DNA: TGCAGTGCTAGGGGGGGCGGGACTAGCGTGGAGACCCAGTACTTC.